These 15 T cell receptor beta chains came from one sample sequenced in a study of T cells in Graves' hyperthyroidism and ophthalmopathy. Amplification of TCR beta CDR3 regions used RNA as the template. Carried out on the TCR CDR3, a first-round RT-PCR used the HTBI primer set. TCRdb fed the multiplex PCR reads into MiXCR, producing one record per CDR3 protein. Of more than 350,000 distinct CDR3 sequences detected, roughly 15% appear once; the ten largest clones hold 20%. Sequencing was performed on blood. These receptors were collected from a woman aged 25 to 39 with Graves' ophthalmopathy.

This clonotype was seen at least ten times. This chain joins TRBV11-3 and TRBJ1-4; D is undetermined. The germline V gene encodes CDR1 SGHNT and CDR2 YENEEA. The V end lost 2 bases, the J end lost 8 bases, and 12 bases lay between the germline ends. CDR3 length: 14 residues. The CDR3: CASSLLNSREKLFF. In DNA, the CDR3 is TGTGCCAGCAGCTTATTGAATAGTCGGGAAAAACTGTTTTTT.

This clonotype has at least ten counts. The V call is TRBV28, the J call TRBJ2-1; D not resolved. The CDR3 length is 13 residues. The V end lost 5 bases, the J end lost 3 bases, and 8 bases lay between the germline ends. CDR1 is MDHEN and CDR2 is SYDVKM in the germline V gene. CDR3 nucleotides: TGTGCCAGCAGTAGGGCCATCTACAATGAGCAGTTCTTC. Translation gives CASSRAIYNEQFF.

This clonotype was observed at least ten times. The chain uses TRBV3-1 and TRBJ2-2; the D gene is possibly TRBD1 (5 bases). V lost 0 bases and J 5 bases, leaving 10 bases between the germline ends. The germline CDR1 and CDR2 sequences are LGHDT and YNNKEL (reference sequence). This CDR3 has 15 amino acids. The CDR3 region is CASSQDRVWTGELFF. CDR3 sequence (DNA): TGTGCCAGCAGCCAAGACAGGGTATGGACCGGGGAGCTGTTTTTT.

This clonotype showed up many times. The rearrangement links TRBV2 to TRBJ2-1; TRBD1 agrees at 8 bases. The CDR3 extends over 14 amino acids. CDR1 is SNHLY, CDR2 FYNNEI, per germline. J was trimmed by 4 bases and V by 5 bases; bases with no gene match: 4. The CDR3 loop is CASSWTGSYNEQFF. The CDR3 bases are TGTGCCAGCAGTTGGACAGGGTCGTACAATGAGCAGTTCTTC. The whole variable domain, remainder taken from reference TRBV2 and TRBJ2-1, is EPEVTQTPSHQVTQMGQEVILRCVPISNHLYFYWYRQILGQKVEFLVSFYNNEISEKSEIFDDQFSVERPDGSNFTLKIRSTKLEDSAMYFCASSWTGSYNEQFFGPGTRLTVL.

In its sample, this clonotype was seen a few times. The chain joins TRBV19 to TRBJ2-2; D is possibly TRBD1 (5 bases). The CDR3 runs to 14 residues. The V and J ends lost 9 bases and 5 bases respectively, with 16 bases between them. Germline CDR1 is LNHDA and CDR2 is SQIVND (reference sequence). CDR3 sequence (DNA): TGTGCCAGCTCCCAGCAGGGCCGGACCGGGGAGCTGTTTTTT. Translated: CASSQQGRTGELFF.

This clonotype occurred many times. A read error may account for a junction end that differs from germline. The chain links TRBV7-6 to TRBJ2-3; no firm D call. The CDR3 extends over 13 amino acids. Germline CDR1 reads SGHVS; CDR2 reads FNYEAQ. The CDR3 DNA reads TGTGCCAGCAGCATAGCTCCTCTTGATACGCAGTATTTT. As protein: CASSIAPLDTQYF.

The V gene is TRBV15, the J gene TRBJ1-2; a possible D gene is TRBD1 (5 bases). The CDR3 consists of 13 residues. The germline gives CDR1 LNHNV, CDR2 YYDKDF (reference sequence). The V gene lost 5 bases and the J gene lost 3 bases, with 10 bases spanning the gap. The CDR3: CATSFIGDYGYTF. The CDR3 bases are TGTGCCACCAGCTTTATAGGGGACTATGGCTACACCTTC.

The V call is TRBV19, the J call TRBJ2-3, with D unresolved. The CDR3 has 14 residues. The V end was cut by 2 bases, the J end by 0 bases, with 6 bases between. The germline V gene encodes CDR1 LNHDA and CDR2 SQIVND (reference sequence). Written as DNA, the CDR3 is TGTGCCAGTAGTATACTATCTAGCACAGATACGCAGTATTTT. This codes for CASSILSSTDTQYF.

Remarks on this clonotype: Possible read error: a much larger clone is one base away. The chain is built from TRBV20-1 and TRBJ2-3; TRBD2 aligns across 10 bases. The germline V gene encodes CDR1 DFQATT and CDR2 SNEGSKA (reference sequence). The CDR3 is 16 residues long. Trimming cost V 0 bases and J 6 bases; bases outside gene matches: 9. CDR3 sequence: CSARDYGLAEADTQYF. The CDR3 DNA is TGCAGTGCTAGAGATTATGGACTAGCGGAGGCCGATACGCAGTATTTT.

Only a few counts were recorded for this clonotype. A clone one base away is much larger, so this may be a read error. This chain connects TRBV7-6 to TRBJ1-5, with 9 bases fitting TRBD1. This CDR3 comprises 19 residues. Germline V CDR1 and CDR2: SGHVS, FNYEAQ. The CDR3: CAGSQATGQGARSNQPQHF. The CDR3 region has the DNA TGTGCCGGCAGCCAGGCCACGGGACAGGGTGCGAGGAGCAATCAGCCCCAGCATTTT.

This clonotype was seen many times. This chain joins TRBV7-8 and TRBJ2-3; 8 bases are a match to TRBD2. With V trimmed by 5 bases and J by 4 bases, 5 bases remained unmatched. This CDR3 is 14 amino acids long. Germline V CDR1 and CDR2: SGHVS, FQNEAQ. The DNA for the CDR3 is TGTGCCAGCAGCAGGCGGGGGGCCCCAGATACGCAGTATTTT. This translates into CASSRRGAPDTQYF. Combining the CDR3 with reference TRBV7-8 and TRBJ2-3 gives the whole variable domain GAGVSQSPRYKVAKRGQDVALRCDPISGHVSLFWYQQALGQGPEFLTYFQNEAQLDKSGLPSDRFFAERPEGSVSTLKIQRTQQEDSAVYLCASSRRGAPDTQYFGPGTRLTVL.

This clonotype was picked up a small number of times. This CDR3 reads CASSPVRAGRNQPQHF. The DNA for the CDR3 is TGCGCCAGCAGCCCCGTCCGTGCGGGGCGCAATCAGCCCCAGCATTTT. The chain carries TRBV4-1 and TRBJ1-5; TRBD1 is a possible D gene (5 bases). Trimming shortened V by 4 bases and J by 2 bases, and 15 bases separated the two germline ends. The V gene's germline CDR1 is MGHRA and CDR2 YSYEKL. This CDR3 contains 16 residues.

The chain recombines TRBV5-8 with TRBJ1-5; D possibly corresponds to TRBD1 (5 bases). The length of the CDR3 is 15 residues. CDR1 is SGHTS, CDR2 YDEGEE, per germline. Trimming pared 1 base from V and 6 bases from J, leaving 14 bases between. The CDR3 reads CASSLYRGFGQPQHF. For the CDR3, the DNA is TGTGCCAGCAGCTTGTATAGGGGCTTCGGTCAGCCCCAGCATTTT.

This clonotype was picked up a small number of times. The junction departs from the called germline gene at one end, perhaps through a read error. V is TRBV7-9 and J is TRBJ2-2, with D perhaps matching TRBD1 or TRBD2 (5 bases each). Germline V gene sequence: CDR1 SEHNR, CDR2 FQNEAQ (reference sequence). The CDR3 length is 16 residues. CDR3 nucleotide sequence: TGTGCCAGCAGCCTAGCCTGGGGGAAGAACACCGGGGAGCTGTTTTTT. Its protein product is CASSLAWGKNTGELFF. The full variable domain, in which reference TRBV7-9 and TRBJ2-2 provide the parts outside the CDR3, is DTGVSQNPRHKITKRGQNVTFRCDPISEHNRLYWYRQTLGQGPEFLTYFQNEAQLEKSRLLSDRFSAERPKGSFSTLEIQRTEQGDSAMYLCASSLAWGKNTGELFFGEGSRLTVL.

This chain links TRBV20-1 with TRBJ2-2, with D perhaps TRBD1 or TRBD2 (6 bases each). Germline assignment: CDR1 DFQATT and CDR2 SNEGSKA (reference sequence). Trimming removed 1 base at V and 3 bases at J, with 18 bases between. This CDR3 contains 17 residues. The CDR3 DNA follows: TGCAGTGCTAGAGTGTCGGGGGCGGGGTGGGACACCGGGGAGCTGTTTTTT. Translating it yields CSARVSGAGWDTGELFF.